The 24 T cell receptor beta chains presented below share a single source sample, sequenced in a study of T-cell memory formation after mild COVID-19. TCRdb re-called the 5' RACE reads with MiXCR, one entry per CDR3 protein. The sample shows fewer than 700,000 distinct CDR3 sequences, approximately 19% of them seen only once. Material for sequencing was PBMCs or a T cell subset sorted from them (not recorded which). All receptors come from an adult woman who had mild COVID-19 (a few samples of this study predate the infection). Cell type and time point are not known.

The chain uses TRBV5-1 and TRBJ2-3, with D perhaps being TRBD1 or TRBD2 (5 bases each). Trimming took off 1 base at V and 3 bases at J, with 15 bases between the two ends. Germline CDR1 and CDR2: SGHRS and YFSETQ. The CDR3 has 16 amino acids. The CDR3 DNA sequence: TGCGCCAGCAGCTTGAGCGGACACCAGCTTACAGATACGCAGTATTTT. As protein: CASSLSGHQLTDTQYF.

This clonotype appeared a few times. This CDR3 reads CASSPGQGDRYGYTF. CDR3 DNA: TGCGCCAGCAGCCCCGGACAGGGGGATCGATATGGCTACACCTTC. The chain has TRBV5-1 and TRBJ1-2; TRBD1 aligns across 10 bases. Germline loops: CDR1 SGHRS, CDR2 YFSETQ. This CDR3 region has 15 residues. V trimming: 4 bases; J trimming: 5 bases; junction bases outside the gene matches: 8.

This chain links TRBV9 with TRBJ1-2, with no clear D. The CDR3 contains 12 residues. Trimming stripped 3 bases from V and 6 bases from J, with 9 bases between. Germline CDR1 reads SGDLS; CDR2 reads YYNGEE. Here the CDR3 reads CASSAPSHGYTF. The CDR3 DNA reads as TGTGCCAGCAGCGCCCCGTCTCATGGCTACACCTTC.

J is TRBJ1-4 and V is TRBV4-1; 9 bases are shared with TRBD1. The length of the CDR3 is 15 residues. Germline V gives CDR1 MGHRA, CDR2 YSYEKL. V was clipped by 1 base and J by 5 bases; unmatched bases: 2. The CDR3 nucleotides read TGCGCCAGCAGCCAAGCCGGGACAGGGAATGAAAAACTGTTTTTT. Translating gives CASSQAGTGNEKLFF.

This chain joins TRBV24-1 and TRBJ1-2; D is possibly TRBD1 (6 bases). The germline V gene encodes CDR1 KGHDR and CDR2 SFDVKD. Trimming removed 3 bases at V and 2 bases at J, with 9 bases between. This CDR3 spans 14 amino acids. The CDR3 bases are TGTGCCACCAGTGATCAACAGGGAAACTATGGCTACACCTTC. Translation: CATSDQQGNYGYTF.

V usage is TRBV2 and J usage is TRBJ2-7; no reliable D call. Trimming took 4 bases from V and 2 from J, leaving 15 bases between them. This CDR3 is 15 amino acids long. Germline assignment: CDR1 SNHLY and CDR2 FYNNEI. The CDR3 protein is CASSGAWTGTYEQYF. CDR3 coding DNA: TGTGCCAGCAGTGGGGCCTGGACGGGCACCTACGAGCAGTACTTC. Using reference TRBV2 and TRBJ2-7 for the parts outside the CDR3, the full variable domain is EPEVTQTPSHQVTQMGQEVILRCVPISNHLYFYWYRQILGQKVEFLVSFYNNEISEKSEIFDDQFSVERPDGSNFTLKIRSTKLEDSAMYFCASSGAWTGTYEQYFGPGTRLTVT.

This clonotype was counted between two and nine times. The chain uses TRBV7-8 and TRBJ2-1; possible D gene TRBD1, 6 bases. The CDR3 loop spans 15 amino acids. Germline CDR1 is SGHVS and CDR2 is FQNEAQ. Trimming cost V 2 bases and J 4 bases, with 12 bases left between them. CDR3 bases: TGTGCCAGCAGCTTACTACAGGGTCCTTACAATGAGCAGTTCTTC. Protein sequence: CASSLLQGPYNEQFF.

The chain employs TRBV20-1 and TRBJ2-3; the D is unclear. Trimming stripped 6 bases from V and 3 bases from J, with 10 bases between. This CDR3 has 12 residues. CDR1 and CDR2 from the germline V gene are DFQATT and SNEGSKA (reference sequence). CDR3 DNA sequence: TGCAGTGCACTCGAATTAACAGATACGCAGTATTTT. Translating gives CSALELTDTQYF.

This clonotype has just a few counts. The chain employs TRBV7-4 and TRBJ2-7, with TRBD2 identical over 7 bases. This CDR3 is built from 17 residues. CDR1 SGHVT and CDR2 SQSDAQ come from the germline V gene. Trimming at V came to 4 bases and at J to 0 bases, leaving 12 bases not matched to a gene. For the CDR3, the DNA is TGTGCCAGCAGCTCCTCTAGCGGACCAACGAGCTCCTACGAGCAGTACTTC. It encodes CASSSSSGPTSSYEQYF.

Here the CDR3 reads CASSYPFGTGGNEKLFF. The CDR3 nucleotides read TGTGCCAGCAGTTACCCGTTCGGGACAGGGGGCAATGAAAAACTGTTTTTT. This chain connects TRBV6-6 to TRBJ1-4; 12 bases match TRBD1. The germline V gene has CDR1 MNHNY and CDR2 SVGAGI (reference sequence). Unmatched junction bases numbered 6, after V lost 2 bases and J lost 5 bases. The length of the CDR3 is 17 residues.

The V call is TRBV3-1, the J call TRBJ2-1, with TRBD2 matching over 9 bases. Germline loops: CDR1 LGHDT, CDR2 YNNKEL (reference sequence). The CDR3 contains 14 residues. J lost 7 bases, V lost 6 bases, and 7 bases had no gene match. DNA of the CDR3: TGTGCCAGCAGTCACTCTAGCGGGATGAATGAGCAGTTCTTC. Translation gives CASSHSSGMNEQFF.

This clonotype was picked up many times. The chain uses TRBV5-1 and TRBJ2-1; perhaps TRBD1 as D (5 bases). V was clipped by 5 bases and J by 3 bases, with 9 bases between them. The germline V gene has CDR1 SGHRS and CDR2 YFSETQ. The CDR3 has 13 amino acids. The chain's CDR3 is CASSIGDYNEQFF. For the CDR3, the DNA is TGCGCCAGCAGTATAGGGGACTACAATGAGCAGTTCTTC.

This clonotype turned up a few times. This chain links TRBV2 with TRBJ2-1, with D hard to call. CDR1 SNHLY and CDR2 FYNNEI come from the germline V gene. CDR3 size: 12 residues. The V gene lost 7 bases and the J gene lost 10 bases, with 14 bases spanning the gap. CDR3 amino acids: CASMGSPREQFF. The CDR3 region has the DNA TGTGCCAGCATGGGATCGCCGAGGGAGCAGTTCTTC.

The table lists this clonotype with a few counts. The rearrangement links TRBV27 to TRBJ2-5; weak D call: TRBD1 (6 bases). The CDR3 loop spans 14 amino acids. The V end lost 0 bases, the J end lost 7 bases, and 12 bases lay between the germline ends. Germline CDR1 and CDR2: MNHEY and SMNVEV (reference sequence). In nucleotides, the CDR3 is TGTGCCAGCAGTTTATCTACCGCCAGGGGGACCCAGTACTTC. Its translation is CASSLSTARGTQYF.

This clonotype occurred a few times. The chain recombines TRBV2 with TRBJ2-4, with a weak D call TRBD1 (6 bases). CDR1 SNHLY and CDR2 FYNNEI come from the germline V gene. This CDR3 comprises 11 residues. Trimming shortened V by 7 bases and J by 10 bases, and 11 bases separated the two germline ends. CDR3 loop: CASMRDIIQYF. The CDR3 coding sequence is TGTGCCAGCATGAGGGACATAATTCAGTACTTC.

V and J are TRBV4-1 and TRBJ1-2; 9 positions agree with TRBD1. Germline V CDR1 and CDR2: MGHRA, YSYEKL. This CDR3 comprises 15 residues. The trim removed 2 bases at V and 8 bases at J, leaving 9 bases unmatched. The CDR3 spells CASSQNRDRARGYTF. Here the CDR3 DNA reads TGCGCCAGCAGCCAAAACCGGGACAGGGCCCGAGGCTACACCTTC.

This clonotype showed up just a few times. The chain recombines TRBV29-1 with TRBJ2-3; 16 nucleotides line up with TRBD2. CDR3 length equals 14 residues. Trimming at V came to 7 bases and at J to 4 bases, leaving 2 bases not matched to a gene. Looked up from germline, CDR1 is SQVTM and CDR2 is ANQGSEA. The CDR3 nucleotides read TGCAGCGGGGGGACTAGCGGGAGGGCAGATACGCAGTATTTT. This translates into CSGGTSGRADTQYF.

The chain combines TRBV10-3 with TRBJ1-2; D is perhaps TRBD1 (6 bases). Trimming shortened V by 0 bases and J by 0 bases, and 17 bases separated the two germline ends. The CDR3 loop spans 18 amino acids. Germline CDR1 is ENHRY and CDR2 is SYGVKD. CDR3 in amino acids: CAISESARDKLSNYGYTF. The CDR3 region has the DNA TGTGCCATCAGTGAGTCAGCGCGGGACAAACTTTCTAACTATGGCTACACCTTC.

In its sample, this clonotype was seen a few times. The J gene is TRBJ2-1, the V gene TRBV27; 14 bases are shared with TRBD2. Germline V gives CDR1 MNHEY, CDR2 SMNVEV (reference sequence). This CDR3 has 18 residues. Trimming took 5 bases from V and 4 from J; bases not matched to a gene: 10. CDR3 amino acids: CASSPPGLAGGWYNEQFF. The CDR3 bases are TGTGCCAGCAGTCCACCTGGACTAGCGGGAGGTTGGTACAATGAGCAGTTCTTC.

The chain joins TRBV6-6 to TRBJ2-6, with D unresolved. The V gene's germline CDR1 is MNHNY and CDR2 SVGAGI (reference sequence). V shed 4 bases and J shed 0 bases, with 13 bases lying between them. The CDR3 covers 17 residues. The CDR3 region has the DNA TGTGCCAGCAGTTCCCCGAAGGCGGACTCTGGGGCCAACGTCCTGACTTTC. This translates into CASSSPKADSGANVLTF.

The chain couples TRBV25-1 to TRBJ2-7, with 7 bases matching TRBD1. Germline CDR1 reads MGHDK; CDR2 reads SYGVNS. Trimming removed 3 bases from V and 3 bases from J; junction bases left unmatched: 8. This CDR3 has 15 amino acids. CDR3 DNA sequence: TGTGCCAGCAGTGACTTGGGACAGAATATCTACGAGCAGTACTTC. Protein: CASSDLGQNIYEQYF.

This chain uses TRBV18 with TRBJ1-1; D possibly corresponds to TRBD1 (6 bases). Trimming took off 1 base at V and 5 bases at J, with 11 bases between the two ends. Germline V lookup: CDR1 KGHSH, CDR2 LQKENI. The CDR3 runs to 14 residues. CDR3 DNA sequence: TGTGCCAGCTCACCACAGGGGGGGCCAACTGAAGCTTTCTTT. Protein: CASSPQGGPTEAFF.

This clonotype has more than one count but fewer than ten. This chain uses TRBV5-1 with TRBJ1-2, with D perhaps TRBD1 (6 bases). Germline values: CDR1 SGHRS, CDR2 YFSETQ. This CDR3 region has 12 residues. V lost 0 bases and J lost 7, with 7 bases in between. CDR3 bases: TGCGCCAGCAGCTTGGACAGGGTTGGCTACACCTTC. Its translation: CASSLDRVGYTF.

The gene calls are TRBV7-9 and TRBJ2-3; D may correspond to TRBD1 or TRBD2 (6 bases each). This CDR3 has 18 residues. Trimming removed 3 bases at V and 0 bases at J, with 19 bases between. The germline V gene has CDR1 SEHNR and CDR2 FQNEAQ (reference sequence). CDR3 protein: CASSFPLAGGLSTDTQYF. The CDR3 DNA follows: TGTGCCAGCAGCTTCCCCTTAGCCGGGGGCTTAAGCACAGATACGCAGTATTTT.